This TCR beta chain comes out of a study of blood T cell repertoires in COVID-19. Background on the study: Samples taken during acute and convalescent COVID-19 were collected in the United States, Italy and Spain.

CDR3 length equals 13 residues. V was clipped by 2 bases and J by 2 bases, with 7 bases between them. The germline V gene encodes CDR1 MDHEN and CDR2 SYDVKM. Data came from immunoSEQ multiplex PCR; TCRdb stores just in-frame clones and leaves some out. The profile shows 290,000 or so clones, approximately 85% of them singletons. The sequenced material came from peripheral blood. The TCR sequence derives from a man aged 50-60 years with active or convalescent COVID-19. This rearrangement joins TRBV28 to TRBJ2-7; D is unclear. CDR3 protein: CASSLEDTYEQYF. CDR3 bases: TGTGCCAGCAGTTTAGAAGACACCTACGAGCAGTACTTC.